Shown below are 10 T cell receptor beta chains from a single sample sequenced in a study of blood T cell repertoires in COVID-19. Measured with immunoSEQ multiplex PCR; TCRdb has only the in-frame clones, and not every one. The repertoire holds some 87,000 clones, with 81% as singletons. Material for sequencing was peripheral blood. Source of these receptors: a human donor in a cohort sampled during active COVID-19.

The chain links TRBV19 to TRBJ2-6; 12 nucleotides align to TRBD1. J lost 0 bases, V lost 3 bases, and 3 bases had no gene match. Per the germline V gene, CDR1 is LNHDA and CDR2 is SQIVND (reference sequence). The CDR3 spans 18 residues. In DNA, the CDR3 is TGTGCCAGTAGTATGGGGGACAGGGGGCTCTCTGGGGCCAACGTCCTGACTTTC. This translates into CASSMGDRGLSGANVLTF.

The chain employs TRBV6-6 and TRBJ2-7; 8 nucleotides agree with TRBD1. This CDR3 comprises 14 residues. Germline lookup yields CDR1 MNHNY and CDR2 SVGAGI (reference sequence). V trimming: 3 bases; J trimming: 6 bases; junction bases outside the gene matches: 7. CDR3: CASSYRTGTVEQYF. In DNA, the CDR3 is TGTGCCAGCAGTTATCGGACAGGGACGGTCGAGCAGTACTTC.

This chain links TRBV7-9 with TRBJ1-2; D ambiguous. Per the germline V gene, CDR1 is SEHNR and CDR2 is FQNEAQ (reference sequence). Trimming removed 1 base from V and 4 bases from J, with 10 bases in between. The CDR3 loop spans 14 amino acids. CDR3 protein: CASSLEVSGYGYTF. DNA of the CDR3: TGTGCCAGCAGCTTAGAAGTATCGGGCTATGGCTACACCTTC. The complete variable domain, with remaining parts taken from reference TRBV7-9 and TRBJ1-2, reads DTGVSQNPRHKITKRGQNVTFRCDPISEHNRLYWYRQTLGQGPEFLTYFQNEAQLEKSRLLSDRFSAERPKGSFSTLEIQRTEQGDSAMYLCASSLEVSGYGYTFGSGTRLTVV.

The chain combines TRBV14 with TRBJ2-1; the D gene is possibly TRBD2 (5 bases). With 4 bases removed from V and 4 bases from J, the gap between germline ends came to 11 bases. Germline V gene lookup returns CDR1 SGHDN and CDR2 FVKESK. There are 14 residues in the CDR3. The CDR3 DNA sequence: TGTGCCAGCAGCCGGTGGACTGGGTACAATGAGCAGTTCTTC. Translating gives CASSRWTGYNEQFF.

This clone was observed a handful of times. The chain joins TRBV4-3 to TRBJ1-6; no firm D call. The CDR3 has 16 amino acids. Germline assignment: CDR1 LGHNA and CDR2 YSLEER. V gave up 4 bases and J gave up 7 bases, with 17 bases separating them. The CDR3 bases are TGCGCCAGCAGCCTCCTATCCGGCTCGGGAAATTCACCCCTCCACTTT. Its translation: CASSLLSGSGNSPLHF.

Worth noting for this clone: Other DNA sequences of this sample code for an identical CDR3. The chain joins TRBV28 to TRBJ1-5; D is ambiguous. The germline CDR1 and CDR2 sequences are MDHEN and SYDVKM. Trimming took off 1 base at V and 4 bases at J, with 8 bases between the two ends. The CDR3 totals 14 residues. CDR3: CASSLLGGNQPQHF. CDR3 coding DNA: TGTGCCAGCAGTTTATTAGGCGGAAATCAGCCCCAGCATTTT.

The genes are TRBV7-3 and TRBJ2-1; 8 nucleotides align to TRBD2. CDR1 and CDR2 from the germline V gene are SGHTA and FQGTGA. The trim removed 5 bases at V and 1 base at J, leaving 4 bases unmatched. The CDR3 is made up of 15 amino acids. This CDR3 is CASSLGTSSYNEQFF. In nucleotides, the CDR3 is TGTGCCAGCAGCCTCGGGACTAGTTCCTACAATGAGCAGTTCTTC.

The rearrangement links TRBV2 to TRBJ1-2, with 7 bases fitting TRBD1. Germline trimming cut 6 bases from V and 2 bases from J; bases unmatched to any gene: 3. Germline CDR1 is SNHLY and CDR2 is FYNNEI. The length of the CDR3 is 13 residues. The CDR3 loop is CASSTDRNYGYTF. The CDR3 DNA is TGTGCCAGCAGCACGGACAGGAACTATGGCTACACCTTC.

The V call is TRBV25-1, the J call TRBJ2-7, with 8 bases aligning to TRBD1. The germline CDR1 and CDR2 sequences are MGHDK and SYGVNS. The CDR3 runs to 16 residues. V gave up 2 bases and J gave up 7 bases; unmatched junction bases: 13. DNA of the CDR3: TGTGCCAGCAGTGAAGGGGGAGGACAGGGTCAAGGTGAGCAGTACTTC. It encodes CASSEGGGQGQGEQYF.

This clone was seen only a few times. The chain carries TRBV6-5 and TRBJ1-1; 7 bases line up with TRBD1. J gave up 1 base and V 5 bases, and 4 bases lay outside the gene matches. Germline V gene sequence: CDR1 MNHEY, CDR2 SVGAGI. The CDR3 sequence is 14 residues long. The CDR3 is CASSRDSWNTEAFF. CDR3 DNA sequence: TGTGCCAGCAGTAGGGACAGTTGGAACACTGAAGCTTTCTTT.